This T cell receptor beta chain comes out of a study of T-cell reconstitution after alpha-beta-depleted transplantation in children. Study-wide points: There were reportedly several hundred expanded graft clones from which alpha-beta T cells came about two months after transplant.

Comments on this clonotype: Its antigen is still unknown.

The TCRbeta library incorporated unique molecular identifiers. Using its own MiXCR run on the PCR reads, TCRdb lists one record per CDR3 protein. This sample has some 350,000 distinct CDR3 sequences, with about 16% found just once. The CDR3 is 16 amino acids. Germline loops: CDR1 LGHNA, CDR2 YSLEER. Trimming left V 0 bases short and J 4 bases short, with 14 bases between. The TCR sequence derives from a male patient between 2 and 10 years old who had a stem cell transplant for acute lymphoblastic leukemia, so the T cells may come from the graft donor. This chain joins TRBV4-3 and TRBJ2-3; D unresolved. The sequencing here drew on PBMCs, mostly from graft donor cells, taken 360 days after TCRalphabeta/CD19-depleted stem cell transplant. CDR3 DNA: TGCGCCAGCAGCCAAGATTTGAATAGTATGGCAGATACGCAGTATTTT. It is translated as CASSQDLNSMADTQYF.